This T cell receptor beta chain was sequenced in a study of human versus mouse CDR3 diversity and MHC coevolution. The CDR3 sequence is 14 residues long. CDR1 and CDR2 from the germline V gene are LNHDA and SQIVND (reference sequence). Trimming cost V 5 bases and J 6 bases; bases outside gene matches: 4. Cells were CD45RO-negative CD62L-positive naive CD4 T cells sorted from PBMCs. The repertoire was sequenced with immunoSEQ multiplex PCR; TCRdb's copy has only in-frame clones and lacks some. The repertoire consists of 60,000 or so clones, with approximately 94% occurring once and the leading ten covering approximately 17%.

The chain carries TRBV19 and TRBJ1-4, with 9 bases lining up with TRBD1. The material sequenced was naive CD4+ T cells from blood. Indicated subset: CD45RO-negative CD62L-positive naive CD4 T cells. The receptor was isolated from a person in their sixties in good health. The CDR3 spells CASSLQGAHEKLFF. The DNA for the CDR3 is TGTGCCAGTAGTCTACAGGGGGCTCATGAAAAACTGTTTTTT.